This T cell receptor (beta chain) was sequenced during a study of T-cell reconstitution after alpha-beta-depleted transplantation in children. The CDR3 has 13 amino acids. V was pared by 7 bases and J by 6 bases, with 6 bases of the junction left unmatched. Germline assignment: CDR1 SQVTM and CDR2 ANQGSEA. The table lists this clonotype with a few counts. During its preparation, the TCRbeta library received unique molecular identifiers. TCRdb reanalysed the PCR reads using MiXCR and keeps one entry per CDR3 protein. Of about 610,000 distinct CDR3 sequences in the sample, more than 9% were seen once. The clonotype was recovered from a human donor who donated a stem cell graft to a child with acute myeloid leukemia. The sequencing here drew on PBMCs from the stem cell graft donor, taken from the stem cell graft. The V and J genes are TRBV29-1 and TRBJ2-1; 10 bases match TRBD1. The CDR3 protein is CSGGQGKTNEQFF. The CDR3 DNA reads as TGCAGCGGGGGACAGGGGAAAACCAATGAGCAGTTCTTC.